This T cell receptor (beta chain) was identified during a study of blood T cell repertoires in COVID-19. Turning to the study itself: In each case, the material was cDNA or gDNA derived from T cells, B-cell-depleted T cells, or PBMCs.

Method: immunoSEQ multiplex PCR; TCRdb's copy keeps in-frame clones and lacks some. In the table there are 85,000 to 95,000 clones, about 83% of which are singletons. The CDR3 has 17 amino acids. CDR1 is MNHNS, CDR2 SASEGT, per germline. J gave up 3 bases and V 1 base, and 5 bases lay outside the gene matches. The gene calls are TRBV6-1 and TRBJ2-6; 8 bases align to TRBD2. The sample was peripheral blood. This sequence originates from a human donor in a cohort sampled during active COVID-19. The CDR3 DNA sequence: TGTGCCAGCAGTGAAGTGGGAGCGGGAGATGGGGCCAACGTCCTGACTTTC. This codes for CASSEVGAGDGANVLTF.